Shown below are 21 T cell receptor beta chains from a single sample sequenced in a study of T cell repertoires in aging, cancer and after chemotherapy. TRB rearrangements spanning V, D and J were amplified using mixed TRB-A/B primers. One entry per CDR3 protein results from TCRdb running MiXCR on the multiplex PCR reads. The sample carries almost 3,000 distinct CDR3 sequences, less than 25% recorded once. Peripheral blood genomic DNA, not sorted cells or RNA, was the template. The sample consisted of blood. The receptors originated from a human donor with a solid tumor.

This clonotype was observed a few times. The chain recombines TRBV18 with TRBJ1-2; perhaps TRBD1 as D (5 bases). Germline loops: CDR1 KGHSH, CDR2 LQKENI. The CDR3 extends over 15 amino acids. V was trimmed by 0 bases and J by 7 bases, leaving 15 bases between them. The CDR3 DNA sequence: TGTGCCAGCTCACCACCGTCACAGGCGGATACTGGCTACACCTTC. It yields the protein CASSPPSQADTGYTF.

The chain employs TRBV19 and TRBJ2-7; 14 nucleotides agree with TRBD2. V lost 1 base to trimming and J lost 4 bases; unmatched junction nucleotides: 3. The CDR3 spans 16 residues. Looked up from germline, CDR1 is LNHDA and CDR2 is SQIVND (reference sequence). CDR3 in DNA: TGTGCCAGTAGTATAGGACTAGCGGGAGGGCCGTACGAGCAGTACTTC. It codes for CASSIGLAGGPYEQYF.

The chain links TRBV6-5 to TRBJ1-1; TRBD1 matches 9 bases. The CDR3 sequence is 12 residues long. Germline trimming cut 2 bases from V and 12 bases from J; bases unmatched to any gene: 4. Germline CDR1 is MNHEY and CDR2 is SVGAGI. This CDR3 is CASSYTGGMTFF. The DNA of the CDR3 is TGTGCCAGCAGTTACACAGGGGGCATGACTTTCTTT.

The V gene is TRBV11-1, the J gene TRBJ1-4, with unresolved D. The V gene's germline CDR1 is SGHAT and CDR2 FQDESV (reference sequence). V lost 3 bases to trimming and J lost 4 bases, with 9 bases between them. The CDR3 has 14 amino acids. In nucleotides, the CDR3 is TGTGCCAGCAGCTTTGGACTGGGTAATGAAAAACTGTTTTTT. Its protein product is CASSFGLGNEKLFF.

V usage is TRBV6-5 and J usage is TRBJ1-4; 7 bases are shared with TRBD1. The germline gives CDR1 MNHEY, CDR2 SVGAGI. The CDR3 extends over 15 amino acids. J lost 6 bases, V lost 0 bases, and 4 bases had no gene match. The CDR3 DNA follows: TGTGCCAGCAGTTACTCGGCCACAGGGGATGAAAAACTGTTTTTT. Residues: CASSYSATGDEKLFF.

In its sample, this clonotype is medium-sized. The CDR3 DNA sequence: TGTGCCAGCAGCGGAGTACCCGGGGAGCTGTTTTTT. Its protein is CASSGVPGELFF. The chain employs TRBV6-2 or TRBV6-3 and TRBJ2-2, with unresolved D. The CDR3 extends over 12 amino acids. V was pared by 6 bases and J by 6 bases, with 8 bases between. Per the germline V gene, CDR1 is MNHEY and CDR2 is SVGEGT.

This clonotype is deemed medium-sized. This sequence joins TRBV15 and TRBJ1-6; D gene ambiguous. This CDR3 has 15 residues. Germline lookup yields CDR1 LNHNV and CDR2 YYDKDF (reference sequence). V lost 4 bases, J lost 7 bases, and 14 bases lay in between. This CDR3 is CATSMSGLGNSPLHF. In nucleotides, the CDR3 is TGTGCCACCAGCATGTCCGGACTCGGCAATTCACCCCTCCACTTT.

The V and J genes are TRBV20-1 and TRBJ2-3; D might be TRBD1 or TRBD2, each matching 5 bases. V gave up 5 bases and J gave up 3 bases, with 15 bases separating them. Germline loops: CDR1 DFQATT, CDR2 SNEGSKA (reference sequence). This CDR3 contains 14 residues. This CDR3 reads CSADRDADTDTQYF. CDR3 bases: TGCAGTGCTGACCGGGACGCTGATACAGATACGCAGTATTTT.

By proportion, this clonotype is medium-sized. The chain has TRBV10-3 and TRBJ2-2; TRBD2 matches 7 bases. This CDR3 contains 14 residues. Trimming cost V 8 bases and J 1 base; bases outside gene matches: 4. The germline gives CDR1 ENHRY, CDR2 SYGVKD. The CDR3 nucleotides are TGTGCCATCTCCGCGGGGGAGAACACCGGGGAGCTGTTTTTT. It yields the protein CAISAGENTGELFF.

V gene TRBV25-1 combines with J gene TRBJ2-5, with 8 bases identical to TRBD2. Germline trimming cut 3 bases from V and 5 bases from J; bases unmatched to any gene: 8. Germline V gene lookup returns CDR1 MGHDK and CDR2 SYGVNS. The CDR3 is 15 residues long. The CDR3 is CASSDVGGAPETQYF. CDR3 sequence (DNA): TGTGCCAGCAGTGATGTCGGGGGGGCCCCGGAGACCCAGTACTTC.

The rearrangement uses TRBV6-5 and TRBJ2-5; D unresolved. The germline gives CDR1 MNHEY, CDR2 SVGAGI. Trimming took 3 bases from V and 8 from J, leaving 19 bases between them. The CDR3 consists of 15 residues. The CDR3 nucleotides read TGTGCCAGCAGTTATGACGCTTATAAATCGGACACCCAGTACTTC. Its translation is CASSYDAYKSDTQYF.

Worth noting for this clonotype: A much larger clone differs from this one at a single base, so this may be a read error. The CDR3 sequence: CASSETSGGYTDTKYF. The CDR3 DNA follows: TGTGCCAGCAGTGAAACTAGCGGGGGGTACACAGATACGAAGTATTTT. This rearrangement joins TRBV6-1 to TRBJ2-3; 12 bases agree with TRBD2. Germline CDR1 MNHNS, CDR2 SASEGT. The CDR3 has 16 residues.

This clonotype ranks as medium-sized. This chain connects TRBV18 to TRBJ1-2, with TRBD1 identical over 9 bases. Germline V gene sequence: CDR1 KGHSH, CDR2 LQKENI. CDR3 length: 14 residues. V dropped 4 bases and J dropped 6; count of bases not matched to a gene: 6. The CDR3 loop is CASSQAGTGNGYTF. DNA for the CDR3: TGTGCCAGCTCACAAGCCGGGACAGGGAATGGCTACACCTTC.

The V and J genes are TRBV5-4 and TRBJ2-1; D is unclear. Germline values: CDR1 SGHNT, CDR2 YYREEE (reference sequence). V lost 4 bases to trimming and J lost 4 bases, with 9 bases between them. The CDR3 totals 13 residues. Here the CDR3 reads CASSLWDYNEQFF. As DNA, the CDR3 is TGTGCCAGCAGCCTATGGGATTACAATGAGCAGTTCTTC.

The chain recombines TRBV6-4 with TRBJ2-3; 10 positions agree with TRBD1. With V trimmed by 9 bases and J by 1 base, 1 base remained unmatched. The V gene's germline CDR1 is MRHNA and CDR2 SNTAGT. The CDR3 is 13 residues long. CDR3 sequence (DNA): TGTGCCAGAGGGACAGGGGGCACAGATACGCAGTATTTT. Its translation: CARGTGGTDTQYF.

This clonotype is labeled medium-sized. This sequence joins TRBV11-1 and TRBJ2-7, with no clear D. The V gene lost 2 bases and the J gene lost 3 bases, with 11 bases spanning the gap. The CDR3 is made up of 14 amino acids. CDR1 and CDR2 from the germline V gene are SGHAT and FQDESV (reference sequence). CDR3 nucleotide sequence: TGTGCCAGCAGCTTAAAAGGTCAGAACTACGAGCAGTACTTC. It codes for CASSLKGQNYEQYF.

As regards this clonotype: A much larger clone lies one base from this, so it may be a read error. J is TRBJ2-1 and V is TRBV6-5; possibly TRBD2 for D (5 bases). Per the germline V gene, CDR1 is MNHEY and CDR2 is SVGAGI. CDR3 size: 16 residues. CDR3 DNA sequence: TGTGCCAGCAGTGACTTTGTTGGGAGTTCCTACAATGTGCAGTTCTTC. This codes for CASSDFVGSSYNVQFF.

CDR3 loop: CASSDGGADYGYTF. CDR3 DNA: TGTGCCAGTAGTGACGGGGGCGCGGACTATGGCTACACCTTC. The rearrangement uses TRBV19 and TRBJ1-2; a weak D match, TRBD1 (6 bases). The CDR3 length is 14 residues. Germline lookup yields CDR1 LNHDA and CDR2 SQIVND (reference sequence). V lost 5 bases to trimming and J lost 3 bases, with 13 bases between them.

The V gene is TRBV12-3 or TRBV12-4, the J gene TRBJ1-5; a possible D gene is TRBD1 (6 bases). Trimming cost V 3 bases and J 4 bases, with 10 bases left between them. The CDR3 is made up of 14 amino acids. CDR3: CASSFGQGNQPQHF. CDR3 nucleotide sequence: TGTGCCAGCAGTTTCGGTCAGGGGAATCAGCCCCAGCATTTT.

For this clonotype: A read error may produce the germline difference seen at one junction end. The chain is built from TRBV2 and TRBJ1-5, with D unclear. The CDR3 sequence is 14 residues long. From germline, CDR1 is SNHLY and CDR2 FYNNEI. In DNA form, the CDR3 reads TGTGCCAGCACTTACACTGGTAGCAATCAGACCCAGCATTTT. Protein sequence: CASTYTGSNQTQHF.

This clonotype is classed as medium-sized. This CDR3 reads CASSIQGRGTEAFF. CDR3 nucleotide sequence: TGTGCCAGTAGTATACAGGGGAGAGGGACTGAAGCTTTCTTT. This chain joins TRBV19 and TRBJ1-1; tentatively, D is TRBD1 (6 bases). Germline V lookup: CDR1 LNHDA, CDR2 SQIVND (reference sequence). CDR3 size: 14 residues. Trimming took off 2 bases at V and 5 bases at J, with 12 bases between the two ends.